Listed below are T cell receptor beta chains from one sample, sequenced in a study of T cell repertoires in cytomegalovirus infection. Each CDR3 protein is one row after TCRdb ran MiXCR on the reads. The sample records just over 300,000 distinct CDR3 sequences, 17% being singletons. Sequenced input: PBMCs. The receptor source for this set is a human donor in good health (CMV status not recorded). Some clones in this sample may be carry-over from other donors' samples. CDR3s include the opening cysteine and the closing phenylalanine or tryptophan. A D gene is named only where the DNA matches it firmly. Size is omitted from some rows. Given values are once, few, many or a class for expanded clones.

V,J,size,D,CDR3,DNA
TRBV6-1,TRBJ2-1,.,.,CATQPREIYNEQFF,TGTGCCACCCAACCTAGGGAGATCTACAATGAGCAGTTCTTC
TRBV6-8,TRBJ1-2,.,.,CASSYLGEGGGYTF,TGTGCCAGCAGTTACCTCGGGGAGGGAGGCGGCTACACCTTC
TRBV4-1,TRBJ2-4,few,.,CASSHGGSAFSNIQYF,TGCGCCAGCAGCCATGGAGGGTCCGCGTTTTCGAACATTCAGTACTTC
TRBV20-1,TRBJ1-1,few,.,CSAADTVNTEAFF,TGCAGTGCTGCGGACACGGTGAACACTGAAGCTTTCTTT
TRBV28,TRBJ2-1,many,.,CASSPALGYNEQFF,TGTGCCAGCAGTCCGGCCCTGGGGTACAATGAGCAGTTCTTC
TRBV6-1,TRBJ1-4,many,TRBD1,CASSLRTGSDIPTNEKLFF,TGTGCCAGCAGTCTTAGGACAGGCAGCGATATCCCAACTAATGAAAAACTGTTTTTT
TRBV10-3,TRBJ2-1,many,.,CAISGEAVSSYNEQFF,TGTGCCATCAGTGGGGAAGCGGTCAGCTCCTACAATGAGCAGTTCTTC
TRBV6-1,TRBJ1-3,many,TRBD1,CASSETGQGLSGNTIYF,TGTGCCAGCAGTGAAACCGGACAGGGGTTGTCTGGAAACACCATATATTTT
TRBV7-9,TRBJ1-3,many,.,CASSLDGGSRSGNTIYF,TGTGCCAGCAGCTTAGATGGTGGGAGTCGCTCTGGAAACACCATATATTTT
TRBV7-2,TRBJ1-2,many,.,CASSPVSGISDGYTF,TGTGCCAGCAGCCCGGTTTCGGGGATATCGGATGGCTACACCTTC
TRBV2,TRBJ2-3,few,TRBD2,CASRETSSTDTQYF,TGTGCCAGCAGAGAGACTAGCTCCACAGATACGCAGTATTTT
TRBV20-1,TRBJ2-1,.,.,CSASDVRGNNEQFF,TGCAGTGCTAGCGATGTCAGGGGCAACAATGAGCAGTTCTTC
TRBV12-3/TRBV12-4,TRBJ2-7,.,.,CASSFWGSGGYEQYF,TGTGCCAGCAGTTTTTGGGGGTCCGGTGGCTACGAGCAGTACTTC
TRBV19,TRBJ2-1,few,TRBD2,CASKTSGGSSYNEQFF,TGTGCCAGTAAGACGAGCGGGGGAAGCTCCTACAATGAGCAGTTCTTC
TRBV7-8,TRBJ1-2,many,.,CASSPQYQNYGYTF,TGTGCCAGCAGCCCACAGTATCAGAACTATGGCTACACCTTC
TRBV25-1,TRBJ2-7,.,.,CASSVRGYNSYEQYF,TGTGCCAGCAGTGTCCGAGGGTACAACTCCTACGAGCAGTACTTC
TRBV7-2,TRBJ1-2,many,.,CASSFTGLANYGYTF,TGTGCCAGCAGCTTCACAGGGCTCGCCAACTATGGCTACACCTTC
TRBV12-3/TRBV12-4,TRBJ2-3,few,TRBD2,CASSGRDTQYF,TGTGCCAGCTCCGGGAGGGATACGCAGTATTTT
TRBV28,TRBJ2-3,.,TRBD2,CASSTRMGLAGRGDTQYF,TGTGCCAGCAGTACGAGAATGGGACTAGCGGGGAGGGGAGATACGCAGTATTTT
TRBV28,TRBJ1-4,.,.,CASSSVVEKLFF,TGTGCCAGCAGTTCAGTGGTGGAAAAACTGTTTTTT
TRBV28,TRBJ2-1,many,TRBD2,CASSLEGGGRNEQFF,TGTGCCAGCAGTTTAGAGGGCGGGGGGCGAAATGAGCAGTTCTTC
TRBV20-1,TRBJ2-3,.,TRBD1,CSARWDRSSSTDTQYF,TGCAGTGCTAGGTGGGACAGATCTTCTAGCACAGATACGCAGTATTTT
TRBV12-3/TRBV12-4,TRBJ2-1,.,TRBD2,CASSYLGLAGLFF,TGTGCCAGCAGTTATCTAGGACTAGCGGGGTTGTTCTTC
TRBV24-1,TRBJ2-3,few,.,CATSEVRTDGGTDTQYF,TGTGCCACCAGTGAGGTCCGAACGGACGGAGGCACAGATACGCAGTATTTT
TRBV3-1,TRBJ2-7,.,.,CASSQGPRAYEQYF,TGTGCCAGCAGCCAAGGCCCCAGGGCCTACGAGCAGTACTTC
TRBV7-2,TRBJ1-6,many,.,CASTRRQNNSPLHF,TGTGCCAGCACCCGGCGACAGAATAATTCACCCCTCCACTTT
TRBV5-5,TRBJ2-5,.,.,CASSLGSGSYQETQYF,TGTGCCAGCAGCTTGGGTAGCGGATCGTACCAAGAGACCCAGTACTTC
TRBV6-1,TRBJ1-6,many,TRBD1,CASSRQGSDSPLHF,TGTGCCAGCAGCCGACAGGGATCAGATTCACCCCTCCACTTT
TRBV28,TRBJ1-4,few,.,CASSGGGAKGEKLFF,TGTGCCAGCAGCGGTGGGGGGGCGAAAGGCGAAAAACTGTTTTTT
TRBV6-1,TRBJ2-6,many,.,CASQLRFSGANVLTF,TGTGCCAGCCAATTAAGATTCTCTGGGGCCAACGTCCTGACTTTC
TRBV29-1,TRBJ2-3,few,TRBD1,CSVGQGAPTDTQYF,TGCAGCGTGGGACAGGGGGCGCCCACAGATACGCAGTATTTT
TRBV23-1,TRBJ1-5,many,.,CASSQLLTASGVSNQPQHF,TGCGCCAGCAGTCAACTTTTGACAGCGTCGGGTGTGAGCAATCAGCCCCAGCATTTT
TRBV7-2,TRBJ2-1,.,.,CASSLSPNNEQFF,TGTGCCAGCAGCTTATCGCCGAACAATGAGCAGTTCTTC
TRBV4-1,TRBJ1-1,.,.,CASSQVTDTTEAFF,TGCGCCAGCAGCCAAGTAACGGATACCACTGAAGCTTTCTTT